One and the same sample provided the 30 T cell receptor beta chains below, sequenced in a study of PD-1 blockade in classical Hodgkin lymphoma. Every patient experienced relapse after autologous stem cell transplantation, and brentuximab vedotin exposure varied. TCRdb's table, derived via immunoSEQ multiplex PCR, lists solely in-frame clones and lacks some. Among tens of thousands of clones listed, around 75% were seen once. Specimen: peripheral blood mononuclear cells (PBMCs), collected at baseline. The receptors were gathered from a human donor with classical Hodgkin lymphoma.

This sequence joins TRBV29-1 and TRBJ2-1, with 11 bases aligning to TRBD2. CDR3 size: 14 residues. The germline gives CDR1 SQVTM, CDR2 ANQGSEA. The junction had 3 bases not matched to a gene; V was cut back by 4 bases and J by 4 bases. DNA of the CDR3: TGCAGCGTTGGAGGGACTAGCGGATACAATGAGCAGTTCTTC. Translation: CSVGGTSGYNEQFF.

This clone was picked up a small number of times. The chain links TRBV18 to TRBJ2-4; 8 bases align to TRBD1. Germline CDR1 and CDR2: KGHSH and LQKENI. Trimming cost V 3 bases and J 7 bases; bases outside gene matches: 2. This CDR3 spans 13 amino acids. Here the CDR3 reads CASSPGQGNIQYF. The CDR3, as DNA: TGTGCCAGCTCACCCGGACAGGGTAACATTCAGTACTTC.

The CDR3 region has the DNA TGTGCCAGCAGTTACGGAACGACAGTTCTCACTGAAGCTTTCTTT. It codes for CASSYGTTVLTEAFF. This chain uses TRBV6-6 with TRBJ1-1; D is perhaps TRBD1 (5 bases). The germline gives CDR1 MNHNY, CDR2 SVGAGI (reference sequence). CDR3 length: 15 amino acids. With 2 bases removed from V and 4 bases from J, the gap between germline ends came to 14 bases.

This clone appeared a few times. The chain employs TRBV9 and TRBJ2-3; no clear D gene. The V and J ends lost 4 bases and 0 bases respectively, with 12 bases between them. The CDR3 totals 15 residues. Germline V gives CDR1 SGDLS, CDR2 YYNGEE. CDR3 DNA sequence: TGTGCCAGCAGCACCCGCCCGGCTAGCACAGATACGCAGTATTTT. It encodes CASSTRPASTDTQYF. Together with reference TRBV9 and TRBJ2-3, the CDR3 gives the full variable domain: DSGVTQTPKHLITATGQRVTLRCSPRSGDLSVYWYQQSLDQGLQFLIQYYNGEERAKGNILERFSAQQFPDLHSELNLSSLELGDSALYFCASSTRPASTDTQYFGPGTRLTVL.

The CDR3 loop is CASSLGGATRPQYF. The CDR3 DNA is TGTGCCAGCAGCTTAGGCGGGGCTACGCGACCGCAGTACTTC. The chain carries TRBV7-2 and TRBJ2-7, with a possible D match to TRBD2 (6 bases). The germline V gene has CDR1 SGHTA and CDR2 FQGNSA. The length of the CDR3 is 14 residues. Trimming stripped 1 base from V and 9 bases from J, with 16 bases between.

This clone occurred once. The chain has TRBV6-6 and TRBJ1-5; TRBD1 is a possible D gene (6 bases). V was shortened by 6 bases and J by 3 bases, with 9 bases between the two germline ends. Germline values: CDR1 MNHNY, CDR2 SVGAGI (reference sequence). This CDR3 spans 13 amino acids. The CDR3 is CASRRGNNQPQHF. CDR3 sequence (DNA): TGTGCCAGCAGGAGGGGGAACAATCAGCCCCAGCATTTT.

The chain links TRBV7-8 to TRBJ2-1; D is unresolved. With 4 bases removed from V and 5 bases from J, the gap between germline ends came to 6 bases. This CDR3 has 12 amino acids. Germline V lookup: CDR1 SGHVS, CDR2 FQNEAQ. As DNA, the CDR3 is TGTGCCAGCAGCTCCGACCACAATGAGCAGTTCTTC. Translation: CASSSDHNEQFF.

This chain links TRBV6-5 with TRBJ1-1; 10 nucleotides match TRBD1. The V gene end was trimmed by 3 bases and the J gene end by 10 bases; junction bases not matched to a gene: 2. The V gene's germline CDR1 is MNHEY and CDR2 SVGAGI. The CDR3 totals 12 residues. CDR3 nucleotides: TGTGCCAGCAGTTATGGACAGGGGGTAGCTTTCTTT. Protein product: CASSYGQGVAFF.

Worth noting for this clone: This CDR3 is also generated by other DNA sequences in the sample. The genes are TRBV5-4 and TRBJ2-3; TRBD2 matches at 11 bases. This CDR3 region has 16 residues. Germline CDR1 reads SGHNT; CDR2 reads YYREEE (reference sequence). V trimming: 4 bases; J trimming: 2 bases; junction bases outside the gene matches: 6. The chain's CDR3 is CASSPLAGGATDTQYF. DNA of the CDR3: TGTGCCAGCAGCCCTTTAGCGGGAGGGGCCACAGATACGCAGTATTTT.

Details on this clone: In the same sample, other DNA sequences code for this CDR3. The rearrangement uses TRBV4-1 and TRBJ2-7; no clear D. This CDR3 contains 12 residues. Germline CDR1 MGHRA, CDR2 YSYEKL. V lost 1 base and J 3 bases, leaving 4 bases between the germline ends. In nucleotides, the CDR3 is TGCGCCAGCAGCCAAGTTGGCTACGAGCAGTACTTC. Translation gives CASSQVGYEQYF.

The chain couples TRBV30 to TRBJ1-2; D gene ambiguous. Deletions cut 2 bases from V and 4 bases from J, with 5 bases between. Germline V gene data show CDR1 as GTSNPN and CDR2 as SVGIG (reference sequence). This CDR3 region has 11 residues. The CDR3 DNA is TGTGCCTGGAGTCAAATCTATGGCTACACCTTC. Translation gives CAWSQIYGYTF. The full variable domain, rest sourced from reference TRBV30 and TRBJ1-2, is SQTIHQWPATLVQPVGSPLSLECTVEGTSNPNLYWYRQAAGRGLQLLFYSVGIGQISSEVPQNLSASRPQDRQFILSSKKLLLSDSGFYLCAWSQIYGYTFGSGTRLTVV.

The rearrangement links TRBV6-4 to TRBJ2-1, with 7 bases fitting TRBD1. The ends lost 6 bases at V and 4 bases at J; junction bases unmatched: 9. Germline V gene data show CDR1 as MRHNA and CDR2 as SNTAGT. The CDR3 is 15 amino acids. The CDR3, as DNA: TGTGCCAGCAGGGACATAGGGGGCGGTTACAATGAGCAGTTCTTC. Residues: CASRDIGGGYNEQFF.

V and J are TRBV10-3 and TRBJ2-5; 8 positions match TRBD2. This CDR3 has 15 amino acids. Germline V lookup: CDR1 ENHRY, CDR2 SYGVKD. The J segment lost 3 bases and the V segment lost 5 bases, leaving 8 bases of the junction unmatched. DNA for the CDR3: TGTGCCATCAGTCCCTCGGGAGGGTGGGAAGAGACCCAGTACTTC. It translates to CAISPSGGWEETQYF.

This chain links TRBV7-2 with TRBJ2-3, with D uncertain. Trimming took 7 bases from V and 5 from J, leaving 13 bases between them. The CDR3 totals 13 residues. Germline V lookup: CDR1 SGHTA, CDR2 FQGNSA. This chain's CDR3 is CASTRPPEDTQYF. In DNA form, the CDR3 reads TGTGCCAGCACCAGACCCCCAGAAGATACGCAGTATTTT.

This clone is a singleton in its sample. J is TRBJ2-5 and V is TRBV30; 13 bases agree with TRBD2. This CDR3 has 14 amino acids. Trimming took 3 bases from V and 5 from J; bases not matched to a gene: 3. Germline-derived CDR1 and CDR2 are GTSNPN and SVGIG (reference sequence). The CDR3 reads CAWRGLAGQETQYF. Written as DNA, the CDR3 is TGTGCCTGGAGGGGACTAGCGGGACAGGAGACCCAGTACTTC.

V is TRBV27 and J is TRBJ2-1, with 7 bases matching TRBD2. After removal of 8 bases from V and 7 bases from J, the junction contained 20 bases not matched to a gene. The CDR3 covers 17 residues. Per germline, CDR1 MNHEY and CDR2 SMNVEV (reference sequence). DNA for the CDR3: TGTGCCAGCGTACCCCTAGCGGCAACCCCCGGGGGGAATGAGCAGTTCTTC. As protein: CASVPLAATPGGNEQFF.

The genes are TRBV6-5 and TRBJ2-7; 12 nucleotides align to TRBD2. In germline, CDR1 is MNHEY, CDR2 SVGAGI. V dropped 5 bases and J dropped 0; count of bases not matched to a gene: 2. The CDR3 consists of 15 residues. The CDR3 DNA follows: TGTGCCAGCAGTGTGACTAGCGGGAGCTCCTACGAGCAGTACTTC. Translation: CASSVTSGSSYEQYF.

This chain joins TRBV5-6 and TRBJ1-1, with 7 nucleotides matching TRBD1. The V segment lost 3 bases and the J segment 6 bases; nucleotides outside the gene matches: 11. This CDR3 is 15 amino acids long. Germline CDR1 reads SGHDT; CDR2 reads YYEEEE. CDR3 DNA: TGTGCCAGCAGCTGGGAGGGGGCGTCTGTGGCTGAAGCTTTCTTT. It yields the protein CASSWEGASVAEAFF.

This sequence joins TRBV6-1 and TRBJ2-3; no reliable D call. This CDR3 is built from 13 residues. Germline V gives CDR1 MNHNS, CDR2 SASEGT. V shed 6 bases and J shed 2 bases, with 9 bases lying between them. The CDR3, as DNA: TGTGCCAGCAGGGAACTCTTCACAGATACGCAGTATTTT. This translates into CASRELFTDTQYF.

The CDR3: CASSQDQGWEQYF. The CDR3 DNA sequence: TGTGCCAGCAGCCAAGACCAGGGATGGGAGCAGTACTTC. V is TRBV4-2 and J is TRBJ2-7, with D perhaps TRBD1 (5 bases). Germline assignment: CDR1 LGHNA and CDR2 YNFKEQ. V dropped 0 bases and J dropped 7 bases, with 10 bases sitting between them. The CDR3 has 13 residues.

The chain joins TRBV6-5 to TRBJ1-2, with D uncertain. The CDR3 has 16 residues. CDR1 is MNHEY, CDR2 SVGAGI, per germline. Trimming cost V 0 bases and J 3 bases, with 14 bases left between them. The CDR3 sequence: CASSYSGVGFDYGYTF. CDR3 sequence (DNA): TGTGCCAGCAGTTACTCGGGTGTGGGGTTCGACTATGGCTACACCTTC.

The chain is built from TRBV6-6 and TRBJ1-6, with D possibly matching TRBD1 (6 bases). Deletions cut 6 bases from V and 16 bases from J, with 10 bases between. Germline CDR1 MNHNY, CDR2 SVGAGI (reference sequence). The CDR3 loop spans 10 amino acids. The CDR3 spells CASRSGTLHF. CDR3 bases: TGTGCCAGCAGATCCGGGACACTCCACTTT.

This clone was detected a few times. The J gene is TRBJ1-2, the V gene TRBV6-1; D is undetermined. The V end was cut by 5 bases, the J end by 8 bases, with 12 bases between. Germline V gene data show CDR1 as MNHNS and CDR2 as SASEGT. CDR3 length: 12 amino acids. The CDR3 is CASSSSVGGYTF. CDR3 DNA: TGTGCCAGCAGTTCCTCTGTGGGAGGCTACACCTTC.

The J gene is TRBJ2-1, the V gene TRBV28, with D uncertain. Germline V gene data show CDR1 as MDHEN and CDR2 as SYDVKM. Trimming removed 7 bases at V and 5 bases at J, with 3 bases between. The CDR3 length is 10 residues. The CDR3 region is CASKDNEQFF. The CDR3 nucleotides are TGTGCCAGCAAGGACAATGAGCAGTTCTTC. The whole variable domain, remainder taken from reference TRBV28 and TRBJ2-1, is DVKVTQSSRYLVKRTGEKVFLECVQDMDHENMFWYRQDPGLGLRLIYFSYDVKMKEKGDIPEGYSVSREKKERFSLILESASTNQTSMYLCASKDNEQFFGPGTRLTVL.

The rearrangement uses TRBV5-4 and TRBJ2-7; D remains ambiguous. This CDR3 has 11 amino acids. With 4 bases removed from V and 7 bases from J, the gap between germline ends came to 9 bases. The germline V gene encodes CDR1 SGHNT and CDR2 YYREEE (reference sequence). The CDR3: CASSQVGEQYF. The CDR3 DNA is TGTGCCAGCAGCCAGGTGGGGGAGCAGTACTTC.

The V call is TRBV7-2, the J call TRBJ2-3; no firm D call. This CDR3 region has 13 residues. Germline V lookup: CDR1 SGHTA, CDR2 FQGNSA. V was trimmed by 3 bases and J by 4 bases, leaving 8 bases between them. This CDR3 reads CASSFPPADTQYF. The CDR3 bases are TGTGCCAGCAGCTTCCCTCCGGCAGATACGCAGTATTTT. The full variable domain, rest sourced from reference TRBV7-2 and TRBJ2-3, is GAGVSQSPSNKVTEKGKDVELRCDPISGHTALYWYRQSLGQGLEFLIYFQGNSAPDKSGLPSDRFSAERTGGSVSTLTIQRTQQEDSAVYLCASSFPPADTQYFGPGTRLTVL.

The count of this clone is one. The gene calls are TRBV19 and TRBJ2-3, with TRBD1 as a possible D gene (5 bases). There are 13 residues in the CDR3. CDR1 is LNHDA, CDR2 SQIVND, per germline (reference sequence). V was pared by 5 bases and J by 5 bases, with 11 bases between. CDR3 in amino acids: CASSSRVIDTQYF. The CDR3 coding sequence is TGTGCCAGTAGTTCCAGGGTCATAGATACGCAGTATTTT.

CDR3 coding DNA: TGCGCCAGCAAACAGTGGACCCTGGGGAACACTGAAGCTTTCTTT. Protein product: CASKQWTLGNTEAFF. The chain is built from TRBV5-1 and TRBJ1-1; D is undetermined. In germline, CDR1 is SGHRS, CDR2 YFSETQ. The V and J ends lost 6 bases and 1 base respectively, with 16 bases between them. The CDR3 loop spans 15 amino acids. Full variable domain (rest looked up from reference TRBV5-1 and TRBJ1-1): KAGVTQTPRYLIKTRGQQVTLSCSPISGHRSVSWYQQTPGQGLQFLFEYFSETQRNKGNFPGRFSGRQFSNSRSEMNVSTLELGDSALYLCASKQWTLGNTEAFFGQGTRLTVV.

The chain recombines TRBV5-5 with TRBJ2-1; TRBD1 might be the D (6 bases). Looked up from germline, CDR1 is SGHKS and CDR2 is YYEKEE (reference sequence). V shed 2 bases and J shed 4 bases, with 10 bases lying between them. The CDR3 sequence is 14 residues long. CDR3 DNA sequence: TGTGCCAGCAGCTTCCAACAGGGTTACAATGAGCAGTTCTTC. Its protein product is CASSFQQGYNEQFF.

This clone was found a few times. V and J are TRBV29-1 and TRBJ1-5; maybe TRBD1 (6 bases). The germline gives CDR1 SQVTM, CDR2 ANQGSEA. With 4 bases removed from V and 2 bases from J, the gap between germline ends came to 12 bases. This CDR3 has 14 amino acids. CDR3 sequence (DNA): TGCAGCGTTGGAGGCAGGGGAGGCAATCAGCCCCAGCATTTT. This gives the protein CSVGGRGGNQPQHF. The full variable domain, in which reference TRBV29-1 and TRBJ1-5 provide the parts outside the CDR3, is SAVISQKPSRDICQRGTSLTIQCQVDSQVTMMFWYRQQPGQSLTLIATANQGSEATYESGFVIDKFPISRPNLTFSTLTVSNMSPEDSSIYLCSVGGRGGNQPQHFGDGTRLSIL.